This T cell receptor (beta chain) is from a study of post-analysis software for immune sequencing data. Regarding the study as a whole: The study found TRBV5-6, TRBV5-1 and TRBV20-1 among five TRBV segments more frequent in patients than controls. Comparison with controls showed significantly lower normalized Chao1 diversity in multiple sclerosis patients.

For this clonotype: Its matching antigen is unknown.

Germline V gene sequence: CDR1 SNHLY, CDR2 FYNNEI. The CDR3 consists of 15 residues. Trimming took 3 bases from V and 3 from J; bases not matched to a gene: 5. Presence of unique molecular identifiers characterized the TCR beta cDNA libraries. Each CDR3 protein is one row after TCRdb ran MiXCR on the PCR reads. Of 600,000 to 750,000 distinct CDR3 sequences listed, 59% are singletons. Input material: blood. The V call is TRBV2, the J call TRBJ2-3; TRBD2 matches at 8 bases. This TCR derives from a girl under 10 years old with multiple sclerosis. The CDR3 nucleotides read TGTGCCAGCAGTGAGACGGGAGGGCCGACAGATACGCAGTATTTT. It translates to CASSETGGPTDTQYF.